The rows below give T cell receptor beta chains drawn from one sample of a study of blood T cell repertoires in COVID-19. Generated by immunoSEQ multiplex PCR, the TCRdb table keeps only in-frame clones and is missing some. The repertoire holds approximately 170,000 clones, around 85% seen once, with 1% to 1.5% in the top ten. Source material: peripheral blood. These receptors came from a man aged 55 to 70 who had recovered from COVID-19. Both conserved end residues are part of each CDR3. Fields, in order: J gene, clone size, V gene, D gene, CDR3 protein, CDR3 DNA. The D gene is left open where the match is weak. Size tells how often a clone was seen (once, few, many) or the class of an expanded clone, and some rows leave it out.

>TRBJ1-3|once|TRBV9|-
CASSPAPGGNTIYF
TGTGCCAGCAGCCCCGCCCCGGGGGGAAACACCATATATTTT
>TRBJ1-2|-|TRBV5-1|TRBD1
CASSPDQGDYGYTF
TGCGCCAGCAGCCCGGATCAGGGGGACTATGGCTACACCTTC
>TRBJ1-2|-|TRBV5-1|TRBD1
CASSFGTDNYGYTF
TGCGCCAGCAGCTTCGGGACAGATAACTATGGCTACACCTTC
>TRBJ1-2|-|TRBV9|-
CASSGDPRGLSLDGYTF
TGTGCCAGCAGCGGCGACCCGCGTGGGCTCTCCCTGGATGGCTACACCTTC
>TRBJ1-2|-|TRBV7-9|TRBD1
CASSARQGAGYTF
TGTGCCAGCAGCGCCCGACAGGGGGCTGGCTACACCTTC
>TRBJ1-1|-|TRBV12-3/TRBV12-4|-
CASSLQGNTEAFF
TGTGCCAGCAGTTTACAGGGAAACACTGAAGCTTTCTTT
>TRBJ2-2|-|TRBV7-3|TRBD2
CASSLMGGINTGELFF
TGTGCCAGCAGCTTAATGGGAGGGATTAACACCGGGGAGCTGTTTTTT
>TRBJ1-5|few|TRBV5-1|-
CASSPDGTFNNQPQHF
TGCGCCAGCAGTCCGGACGGGACTTTTAACAATCAGCCCCAGCATTTT
>TRBJ2-6|once|TRBV27|-
CASQPGGANVLTF
TGTGCCAGTCAACCAGGTGGGGCCAACGTCCTGACTTTC
>TRBJ1-1|-|TRBV27|-
CASSLGGITEAFF
TGTGCCAGCAGTTTGGGAGGGATAACTGAAGCTTTCTTT
>TRBJ1-1|-|TRBV18|-
CASSPPGMGSANTEAFF
TGTGCCAGCTCACCACCGGGTATGGGGAGTGCAAACACTGAAGCTTTCTTT
>TRBJ1-6|-|TRBV30|-
CAWSGPVNSPLHF
TGTGCCTGGAGTGGTCCCGTTAATTCACCCCTCCACTTT
>TRBJ1-1|-|TRBV19|TRBD1
CASRGARQGNTEAFF
TGTGCCAGTAGGGGAGCCCGACAGGGGAACACTGAAGCTTTCTTT
>TRBJ2-7|-|TRBV7-9|-
CASSLVGGQSYEQYF
TGTGCCAGCAGCTTAGTGGGGGGGCAATCCTACGAGCAGTACTTC
>TRBJ2-1|-|TRBV6-2/TRBV6-3|TRBD2
CASSYSLAGGRNEQFF
TGTGCCAGCAGTTACTCACTAGCGGGGGGGCGAAATGAGCAGTTCTTC